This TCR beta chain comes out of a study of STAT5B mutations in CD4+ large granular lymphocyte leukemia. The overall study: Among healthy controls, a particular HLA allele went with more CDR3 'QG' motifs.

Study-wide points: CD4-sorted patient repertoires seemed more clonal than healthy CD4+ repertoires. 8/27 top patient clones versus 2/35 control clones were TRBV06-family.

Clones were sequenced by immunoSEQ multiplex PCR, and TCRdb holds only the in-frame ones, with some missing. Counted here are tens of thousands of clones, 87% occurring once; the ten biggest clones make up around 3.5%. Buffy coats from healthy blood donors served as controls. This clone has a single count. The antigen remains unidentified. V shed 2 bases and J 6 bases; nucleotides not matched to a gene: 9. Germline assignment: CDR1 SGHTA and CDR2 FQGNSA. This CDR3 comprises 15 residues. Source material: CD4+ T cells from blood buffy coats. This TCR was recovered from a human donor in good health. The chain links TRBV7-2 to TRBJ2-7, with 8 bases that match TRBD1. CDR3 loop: CASSLSMTGAGEQYF. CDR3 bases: TGTGCCAGCAGCTTATCGATGACAGGGGCGGGCGAGCAGTACTTC.